The following is a T cell receptor (beta chain) sequence with its context. Authors' analysis steps: Amplification of reference gene primers was used by the study to estimate nucleated cell counts. Measured with immunoSEQ multiplex PCR; TCRdb has only the in-frame clones, and not every one. V and J calls and clone size are as listed in that table; D and trimming were resolved from the DNA. Here the sample spans 140,000 to 150,000 clones, approximately 92% being singletons. This sample was included in a study of blood T cell repertoires in COVID-19. Study-level background: Samples came from the United States, Italy and Spain, spanning acute and convalescent COVID-19. From T cells, B-cell-depleted T cells, or PBMCs came the material, which was cDNA or gDNA.

V shed 4 bases and J 2 bases; nucleotides not matched to a gene: 8. Germline CDR1 SGHAT, CDR2 FQNNGV. CDR3 size: 15 residues. The sample comprised peripheral blood. The origin of this receptor is a man younger than 35 with COVID-19, enrolled during active disease. V usage is TRBV11-2 and J usage is TRBJ2-7, with TRBD2 identical over 7 bases. DNA for the CDR3: TGTGCCAGCAGCTGGGGGGGGTTCCAGACCTACGAGCAGTACTTC. Translation: CASSWGGFQTYEQYF.